This TCR beta chain derives from a study of cytomegalovirus exposure and HLA in healthy donors. Notes on the study in general: The classifier reportedly diagnosed cytomegalovirus status with high specificity and sensitivity. Association of a missense DCLRE1C variant with TCR beta V- and J-gene trimming was reported in a later analysis. Many donors carried some public TCRs, although rarity characterized most TCR sequences.

Germline CDR1 reads SGHTA; CDR2 reads FQGNSA. Trimming stripped 5 bases from V and 3 bases from J, with 13 bases between. The CDR3 loop spans 14 amino acids. Primers for the PCR totalled 60 Vbeta and 13 Jbeta. The assay was immunoSEQ multiplex PCR, and TCRdb's table has in-frame clones only and misses some. The sample contains 75,000 to 100,000 clones, 81% of which appear only once. This clone was observed a few times. What it binds is not known. The chain employs TRBV7-2 and TRBJ1-2; D might be TRBD1 (6 bases). Material for sequencing was PBMCs. This TCR derives from a man aged 35 to 55 in good health and CMV-seropositive. The CDR3 sequence: CASSPSPGDYGYTF. As DNA, the CDR3 is TGTGCCAGCAGCCCTTCGCCAGGGGACTATGGCTACACCTTC.